The clone carrying this T cell receptor beta chain was recorded at least ten times. The same CDR3 arises from other DNA sequences in this sample as well. V was cut by 3 bases and J by 2 bases, with 7 bases left in between. The CDR3 contains 13 residues. The germline CDR1 and CDR2 sequences are LNHDA and SQIVND (reference sequence). This sample is part of a study of technical replicates of blood from a few donors. Only in-frame clones appear in the TCRdb table, and some are missing; sequencing was by immunoSEQ multiplex PCR. The data hold 95,000 to 100,000 clones, with 96% observed a single time. Sequenced material: T cells isolated from PBMCs. The V call is TRBV19, the J call TRBJ2-5, with unresolved D. The receptor was derived from a human donor in good health. As DNA, the CDR3 is TGTGCCAGTAGTATCCACTCTCAAGAGACCCAGTACTTC. This codes for CASSIHSQETQYF.